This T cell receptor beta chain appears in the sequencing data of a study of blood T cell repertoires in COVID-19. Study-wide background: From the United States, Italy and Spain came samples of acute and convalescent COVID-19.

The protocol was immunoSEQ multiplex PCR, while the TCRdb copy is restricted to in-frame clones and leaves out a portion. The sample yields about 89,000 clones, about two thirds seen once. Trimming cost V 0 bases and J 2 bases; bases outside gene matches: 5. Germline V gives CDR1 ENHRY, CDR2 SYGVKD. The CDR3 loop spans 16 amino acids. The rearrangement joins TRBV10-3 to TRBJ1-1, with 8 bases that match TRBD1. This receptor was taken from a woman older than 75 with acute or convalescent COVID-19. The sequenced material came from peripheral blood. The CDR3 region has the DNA TGTGCCATCAGTGAGTCTGGTGACAGGGGCAACACTGAAGCTTTCTTT. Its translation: CAISESGDRGNTEAFF.